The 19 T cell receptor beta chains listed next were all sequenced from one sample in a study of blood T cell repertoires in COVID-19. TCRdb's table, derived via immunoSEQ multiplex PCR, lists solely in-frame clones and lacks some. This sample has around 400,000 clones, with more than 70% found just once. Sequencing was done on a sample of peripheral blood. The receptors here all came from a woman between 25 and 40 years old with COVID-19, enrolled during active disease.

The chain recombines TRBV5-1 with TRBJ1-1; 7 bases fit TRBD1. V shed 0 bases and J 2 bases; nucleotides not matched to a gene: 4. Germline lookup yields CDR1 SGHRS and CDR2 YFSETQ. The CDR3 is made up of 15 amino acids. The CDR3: CASSLAGTVNTEAFF. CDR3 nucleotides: TGCGCCAGCAGCTTGGCCGGGACAGTTAACACTGAAGCTTTCTTT.

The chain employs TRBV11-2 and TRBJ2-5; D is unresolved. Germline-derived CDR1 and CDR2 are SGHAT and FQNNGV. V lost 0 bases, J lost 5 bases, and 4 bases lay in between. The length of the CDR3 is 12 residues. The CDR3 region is CASSLETETQYF. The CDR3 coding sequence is TGTGCCAGCAGCTTAGAGACTGAGACCCAGTACTTC.

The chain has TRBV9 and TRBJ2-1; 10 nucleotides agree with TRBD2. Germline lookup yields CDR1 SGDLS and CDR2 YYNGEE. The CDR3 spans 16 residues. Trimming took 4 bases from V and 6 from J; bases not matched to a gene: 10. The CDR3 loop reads CASSPPGLAGVNEQFF. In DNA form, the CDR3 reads TGTGCCAGCAGCCCTCCGGGGCTAGCGGGAGTCAATGAGCAGTTCTTC.

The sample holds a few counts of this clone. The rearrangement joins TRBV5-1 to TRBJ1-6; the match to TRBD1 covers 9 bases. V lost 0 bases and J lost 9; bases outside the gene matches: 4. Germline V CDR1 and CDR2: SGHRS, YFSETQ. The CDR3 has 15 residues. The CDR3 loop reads CASSLGGQGRSPLHF. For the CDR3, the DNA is TGCGCCAGCAGCTTGGGTGGACAGGGGCGTTCACCCCTCCACTTT.

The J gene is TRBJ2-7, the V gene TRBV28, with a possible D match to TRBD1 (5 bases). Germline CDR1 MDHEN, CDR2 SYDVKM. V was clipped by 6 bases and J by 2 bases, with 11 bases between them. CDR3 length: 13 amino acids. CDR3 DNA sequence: TGTGCCAGCAGCCAGGGCCGAACCTACGAGCAGTACTTC. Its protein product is CASSQGRTYEQYF. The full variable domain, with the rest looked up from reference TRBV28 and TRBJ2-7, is DVKVTQSSRYLVKRTGEKVFLECVQDMDHENMFWYRQDPGLGLRLIYFSYDVKMKEKGDIPEGYSVSREKKERFSLILESASTNQTSMYLCASSQGRTYEQYFGPGTRLTVT.

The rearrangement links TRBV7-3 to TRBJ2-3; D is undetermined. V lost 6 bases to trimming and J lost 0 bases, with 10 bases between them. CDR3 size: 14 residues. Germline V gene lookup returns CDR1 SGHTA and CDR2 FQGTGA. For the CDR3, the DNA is TGTGCCAGCAGACGCGAAGCTAGCACAGATACGCAGTATTTT. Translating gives CASRREASTDTQYF.

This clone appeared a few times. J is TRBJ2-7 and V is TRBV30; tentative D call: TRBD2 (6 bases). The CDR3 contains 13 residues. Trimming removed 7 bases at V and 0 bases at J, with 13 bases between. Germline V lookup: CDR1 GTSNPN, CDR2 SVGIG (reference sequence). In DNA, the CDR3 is TGTGCCTCCAGTGGGGGGAGCTCCTACGAGCAGTACTTC. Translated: CASSGGSSYEQYF.

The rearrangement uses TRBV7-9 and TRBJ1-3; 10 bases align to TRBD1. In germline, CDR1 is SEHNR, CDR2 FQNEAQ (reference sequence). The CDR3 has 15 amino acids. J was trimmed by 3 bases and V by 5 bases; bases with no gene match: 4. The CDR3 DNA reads TGTGCCAGCAGCGCTGGACAGGGGGTTGGAAACACCATATATTTT. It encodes CASSAGQGVGNTIYF.

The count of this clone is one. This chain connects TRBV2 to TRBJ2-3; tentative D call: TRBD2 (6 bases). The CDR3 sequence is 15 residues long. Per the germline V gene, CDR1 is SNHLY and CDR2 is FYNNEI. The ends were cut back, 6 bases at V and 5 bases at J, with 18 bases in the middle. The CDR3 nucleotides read TGTGCCAGCAGCCTAAGACTAGGACACATAGATACGCAGTATTTT. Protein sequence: CASSLRLGHIDTQYF. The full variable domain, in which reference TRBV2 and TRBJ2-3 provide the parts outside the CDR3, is EPEVTQTPSHQVTQMGQEVILRCVPISNHLYFYWYRQILGQKVEFLVSFYNNEISEKSEIFDDQFSVERPDGSNFTLKIRSTKLEDSAMYFCASSLRLGHIDTQYFGPGTRLTVL.

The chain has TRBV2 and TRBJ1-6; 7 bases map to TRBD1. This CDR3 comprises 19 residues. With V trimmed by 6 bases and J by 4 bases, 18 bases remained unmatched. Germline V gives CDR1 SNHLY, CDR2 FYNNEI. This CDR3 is CASRARDSALSLYNSPLHF. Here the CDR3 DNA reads TGTGCCAGCAGGGCCCGGGACAGTGCGTTATCTTTGTATAATTCACCCCTCCACTTT.

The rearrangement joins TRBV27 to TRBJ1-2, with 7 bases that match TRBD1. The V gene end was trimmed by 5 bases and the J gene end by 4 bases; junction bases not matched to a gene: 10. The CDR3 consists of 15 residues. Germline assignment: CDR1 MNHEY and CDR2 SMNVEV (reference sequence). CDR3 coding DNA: TGTGCCAGCAGTCAAGGGACAGCAAACCTCTATGGCTACACCTTC. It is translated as CASSQGTANLYGYTF.

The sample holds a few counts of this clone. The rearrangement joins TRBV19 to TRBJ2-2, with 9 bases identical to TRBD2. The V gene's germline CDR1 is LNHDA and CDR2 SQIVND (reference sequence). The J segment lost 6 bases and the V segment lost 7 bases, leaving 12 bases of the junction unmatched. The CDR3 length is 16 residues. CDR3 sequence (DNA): TGTGCCAGTAAGGCTAGCGGGATCCGGGGAGCCGGGGAGCTGTTTTTT. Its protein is CASKASGIRGAGELFF.

In DNA, the CDR3 is TGTGCCAGCAGCTTAGTTGAGGACAGGGCGCAGTATTTT. This codes for CASSLVEDRAQYF. The chain has TRBV7-9 and TRBJ2-3; TRBD1 aligns across 8 bases. The CDR3 has 13 amino acids. Germline V gene sequence: CDR1 SEHNR, CDR2 FQNEAQ (reference sequence). V was clipped by 1 base and J by 10 bases; unmatched bases: 4.

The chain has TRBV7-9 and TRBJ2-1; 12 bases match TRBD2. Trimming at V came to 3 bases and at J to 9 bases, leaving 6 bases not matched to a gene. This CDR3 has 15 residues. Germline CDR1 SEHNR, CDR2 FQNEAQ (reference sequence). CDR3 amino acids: CASSFLAGGPAEQFF. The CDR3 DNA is TGTGCCAGCAGCTTCCTAGCGGGAGGGCCAGCTGAGCAGTTCTTC.

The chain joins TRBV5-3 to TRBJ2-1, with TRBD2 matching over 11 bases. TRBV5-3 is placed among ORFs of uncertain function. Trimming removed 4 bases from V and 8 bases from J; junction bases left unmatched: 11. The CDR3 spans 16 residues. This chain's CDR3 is CARSPLPSGRRYEQFF. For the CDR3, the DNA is TGTGCCAGAAGCCCCCTCCCTAGCGGGAGGAGGTATGAGCAGTTCTTC.

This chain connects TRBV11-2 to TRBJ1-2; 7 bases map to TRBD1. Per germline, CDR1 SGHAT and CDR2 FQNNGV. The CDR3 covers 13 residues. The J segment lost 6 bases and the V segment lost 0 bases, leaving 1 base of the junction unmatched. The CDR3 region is CASSLETGDGYTF. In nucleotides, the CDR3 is TGTGCCAGCAGCTTAGAAACAGGGGATGGCTACACCTTC.

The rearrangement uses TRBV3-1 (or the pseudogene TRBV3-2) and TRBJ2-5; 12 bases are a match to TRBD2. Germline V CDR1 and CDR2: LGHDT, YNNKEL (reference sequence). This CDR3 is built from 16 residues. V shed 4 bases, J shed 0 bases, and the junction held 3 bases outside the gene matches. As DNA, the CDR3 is TGTGCCAGCAGCCGAGGGACTAGCGGGTACCAAGAGACCCAGTACTTC. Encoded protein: CASSRGTSGYQETQYF.

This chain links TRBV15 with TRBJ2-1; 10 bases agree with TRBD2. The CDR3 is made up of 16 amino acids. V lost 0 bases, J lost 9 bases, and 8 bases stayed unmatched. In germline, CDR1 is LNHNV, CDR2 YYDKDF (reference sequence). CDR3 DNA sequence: TGTGCCACCAGCAGAGATAGGGCTAGCGGGAGTTCTGAGCAGTTCTTC. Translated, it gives CATSRDRASGSSEQFF.

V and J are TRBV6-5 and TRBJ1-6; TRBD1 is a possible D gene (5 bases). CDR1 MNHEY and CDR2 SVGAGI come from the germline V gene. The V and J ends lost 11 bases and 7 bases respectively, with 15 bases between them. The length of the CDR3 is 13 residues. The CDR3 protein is CAAHGGVNSPLHF. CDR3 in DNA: TGTGCCGCACACGGGGGGGTAAATTCACCCCTCCACTTT.